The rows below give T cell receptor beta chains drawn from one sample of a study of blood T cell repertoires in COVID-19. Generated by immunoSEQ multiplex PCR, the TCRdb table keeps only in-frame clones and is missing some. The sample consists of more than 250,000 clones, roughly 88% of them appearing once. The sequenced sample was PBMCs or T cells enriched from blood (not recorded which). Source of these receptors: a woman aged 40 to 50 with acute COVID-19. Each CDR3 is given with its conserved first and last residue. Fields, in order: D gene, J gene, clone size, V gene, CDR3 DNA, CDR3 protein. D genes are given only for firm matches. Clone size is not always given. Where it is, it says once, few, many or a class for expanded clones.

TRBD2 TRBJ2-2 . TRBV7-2 TGTGCCAGCAGCCCCGCCGGGACTAGCGGGACCACCGGGGAGCTGTTTTTT CASSPAGTSGTTGELFF
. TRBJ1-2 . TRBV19 TGTGCCAGTAACGCTGGAGCTAACTATGGCTACACCTTC CASNAGANYGYTF
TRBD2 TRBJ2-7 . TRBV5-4 TGTGCCAGCAGCTTGGTGGGGAGGGAAAACGAGCAGTACTTC CASSLVGRENEQYF
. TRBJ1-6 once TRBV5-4 TGTGCCAGCAGCTTGGAGCGGACGGGATATAATTCACCCCTCCACTTT CASSLERTGYNSPLHF
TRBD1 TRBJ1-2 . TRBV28 TGTGCCAGCAGTCTGGGACAGTTATATGGCTACACCTTC CASSLGQLYGYTF
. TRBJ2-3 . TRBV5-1 TGCGCCAGCAGCTTGGACTTTGCGGATACAGATACGCAGTATTTT CASSLDFADTDTQYF
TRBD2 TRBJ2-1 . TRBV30 TGTGCCTGCTTACTAGCGGGGTACAATGAGCAGTTCTTC CACLLAGYNEQFF
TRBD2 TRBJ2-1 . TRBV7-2 TGTGCCAGCAGCTCAGGAGCGGGGCTACGTTCCTACAATGAGCAGTTCTTC CASSSGAGLRSYNEQFF
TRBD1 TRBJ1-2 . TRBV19 TGTGCCAGTAGACCTCCAAACAGGGGGCGCCGGGGCTACACCTTC CASRPPNRGRRGYTF
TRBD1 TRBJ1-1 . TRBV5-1 TGCGCCAGCAGCTTGATTTCAGGGGGCACTGAAGCTTTCTTT CASSLISGGTEAFF
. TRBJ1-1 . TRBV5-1 TGCGCCAGCAGTTTTCAGGAGAACACTGAAGCTTTCTTT CASSFQENTEAFF
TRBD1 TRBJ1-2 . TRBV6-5 TGTGCCAGCAGGGACAGGCACATCGATGGCTACACCTTC CASRDRHIDGYTF
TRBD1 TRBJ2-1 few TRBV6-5 TGTGCCAGCAGTTACTCGCCACAGGGGGCCAACAATGAGCAGTTCTTC CASSYSPQGANNEQFF
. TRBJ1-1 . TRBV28 TGTGCCAGCAGTTTAACTACCGCAGGGCCTTTGAACACTGAAGCTTTCTTT CASSLTTAGPLNTEAFF
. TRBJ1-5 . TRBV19 TGTGCCAGTAGTCCCCCGGGTCACAATCAGCCCCAGCATTTT CASSPPGHNQPQHF
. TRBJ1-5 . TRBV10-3 TGTGCCATCAGTGAGGTCGGGGATAGCAATCAGCCCCAGCATTTT CAISEVGDSNQPQHF
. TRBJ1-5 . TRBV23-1 TGCGCCAGCAGTCCCCGCCCGGCAGGGGAGTATCAGCCCCAGCATTTT CASSPRPAGEYQPQHF
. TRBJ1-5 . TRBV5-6 TGTGCCAGCAGCTTGCAGGGGTTGGAGGACTCTCAGCCCCAGCATTTT CASSLQGLEDSQPQHF
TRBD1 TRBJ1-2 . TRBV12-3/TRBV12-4 TGTGCCAGCAGTTTAGGACAGGGGGCTGGCTACACCTTC CASSLGQGAGYTF
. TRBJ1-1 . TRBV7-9 TGTGCCAGCAGCCGGACACCTGAAGCTTTCTTT CASSRTPEAFF
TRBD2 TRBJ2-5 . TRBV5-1 TGCGCCAGCAGCTTGTGGCGACTAGCGGGAGACGGGGAGACCCAGTACTTC CASSLWRLAGDGETQYF
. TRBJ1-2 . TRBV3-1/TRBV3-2 TGTGCCAGCAGCCAAGAAATTGAAACATATGGCTACACCTTC CASSQEIETYGYTF
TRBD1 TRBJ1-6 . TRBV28 TGTGCCAGCAGTGCCCGGGACAGGGGTTTGAATTCACCCCTCCACTTT CASSARDRGLNSPLHF
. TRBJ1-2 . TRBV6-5 TGTGCCAGCAGTTACTCAGTGGGGGGGAATGGCTACACCTTC CASSYSVGGNGYTF
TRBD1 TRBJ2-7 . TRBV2 TGTGCCAGCAGTTTGGGGACAGGGACCTACGAGCAGTACTTC CASSLGTGTYEQYF
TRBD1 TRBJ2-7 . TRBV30 TGTGCCTGGAGTTCCGGGGACAGGGGTCCCTACGAGCAGTACTTC CAWSSGDRGPYEQYF
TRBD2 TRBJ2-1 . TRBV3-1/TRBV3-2 TGTGCCAGCAGCCACCTCGGGACTAGCGATGAGCAGTTCTTC CASSHLGTSDEQFF
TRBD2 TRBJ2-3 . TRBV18 TGTGCCAGCTCACCACGTTGGACTAGCATTTCAGATACGCAGTATTTT CASSPRWTSISDTQYF
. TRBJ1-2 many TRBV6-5 TGTGCCACCCCAGGACAGAACCTCTATGGCTACACCTTC CATPGQNLYGYTF
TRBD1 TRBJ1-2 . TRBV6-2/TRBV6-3 TGTGCCAGCAGTTACACTACCGGGACAGGGTCTAACTATGGCTACACCTTC CASSYTTGTGSNYGYTF
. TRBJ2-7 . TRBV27 TGTGCCAGCAGGCTCAGAGGCGGCGAGCAGTACTTC CASRLRGGEQYF
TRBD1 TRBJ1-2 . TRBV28 TGTGCCACCTCTGAGACCGACAGGGGTAGCTACACCTTC CATSETDRGSYTF
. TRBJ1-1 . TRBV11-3 TGTGCCAGCAGCTTCGCGGGGGGATGGGGATGGACTGAAGCTTTCTTT CASSFAGGWGWTEAFF
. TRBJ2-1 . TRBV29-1 TGCAGCGGTAGCCAAATCGACAGGGAGCAGTTCTTC CSGSQIDREQFF
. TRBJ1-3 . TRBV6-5 TGTGCCAGCAGTCCGGACGGGGTCTCTGGAAACACCATATATTTT CASSPDGVSGNTIYF
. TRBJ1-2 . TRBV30 TGTGCCTGGTTCCGGGACTATGGCTACACCTTC CAWFRDYGYTF
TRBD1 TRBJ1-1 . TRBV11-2 TGTGCCAGCAGCCGGCGCGGACAGGCGACGAACACTGAAGCTTTCTTT CASSRRGQATNTEAFF
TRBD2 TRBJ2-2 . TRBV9 TGTGCCAGCAGCGTTTTAGCGGGAGGGACGAACACCGGGGAGCTGTTTTTT CASSVLAGGTNTGELFF
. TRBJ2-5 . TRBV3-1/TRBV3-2 TGTGCCAGCAGCCAAGATACCCGAACCGAGGAGACCCAGTACTTC CASSQDTRTEETQYF
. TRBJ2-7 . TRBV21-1 TGTGCCAGCAGCAAACAGAGGGGGGGACACGAGTTATACGAGCAGTACTTC CASSKQRGGHELYEQYF
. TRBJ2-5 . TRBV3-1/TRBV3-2 TGTGCCAGCAGCCGGGACACACTCACCCAAGAGACCCAGTACTTC CASSRDTLTQETQYF
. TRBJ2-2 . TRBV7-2 TGTGCCAGCAGCTTAATCGCGGGAACGAACACCGGGGAGCTGTTTTTT CASSLIAGTNTGELFF
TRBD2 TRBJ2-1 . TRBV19 TGTGCCAGTGCACCGACTAGCGGGATCTACAATGAGCAGTTCTTC CASAPTSGIYNEQFF
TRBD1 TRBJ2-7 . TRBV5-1 TGCGCCAGCAGCTCCGGGACAGGGGTCTACGAGCAGTACTTC CASSSGTGVYEQYF
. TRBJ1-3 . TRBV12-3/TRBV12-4 TGTGCCAGCTCGTCTGGAAACACCATATATTTT CASSSGNTIYF
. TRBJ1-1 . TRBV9 TGTGCCAGCAGAACTTTGTCTGGGACACCGAACACTGAAGCTTTCTTT CASRTLSGTPNTEAFF
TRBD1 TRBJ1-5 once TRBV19 TGTGCCAGTACAGGCAGGGGGGGCAATCAGCCCCAGCATTTT CASTGRGGNQPQHF
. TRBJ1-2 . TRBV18 TGTGCCAGCTCACCACTGGCAGACTATGGCTACACCTTC CASSPLADYGYTF
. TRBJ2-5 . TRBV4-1 TGCGCCAGCAGCGTTTCGCGGTTTGCTGGGGGGGAGACCCAGTACTTC CASSVSRFAGGETQYF
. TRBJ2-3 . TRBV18 TGTGCCAGCTCACCAATACCGGGGAGCACAGATACGCAGTATTTT CASSPIPGSTDTQYF
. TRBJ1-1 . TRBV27 TGTGCCAGCAGTTTCTGGAGTAACACTGAAGCTTTCTTT CASSFWSNTEAFF
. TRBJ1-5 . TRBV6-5 TGTGCCAGCACTGGAGGAAGCAATCAGCCCCAGCATTTT CASTGGSNQPQHF